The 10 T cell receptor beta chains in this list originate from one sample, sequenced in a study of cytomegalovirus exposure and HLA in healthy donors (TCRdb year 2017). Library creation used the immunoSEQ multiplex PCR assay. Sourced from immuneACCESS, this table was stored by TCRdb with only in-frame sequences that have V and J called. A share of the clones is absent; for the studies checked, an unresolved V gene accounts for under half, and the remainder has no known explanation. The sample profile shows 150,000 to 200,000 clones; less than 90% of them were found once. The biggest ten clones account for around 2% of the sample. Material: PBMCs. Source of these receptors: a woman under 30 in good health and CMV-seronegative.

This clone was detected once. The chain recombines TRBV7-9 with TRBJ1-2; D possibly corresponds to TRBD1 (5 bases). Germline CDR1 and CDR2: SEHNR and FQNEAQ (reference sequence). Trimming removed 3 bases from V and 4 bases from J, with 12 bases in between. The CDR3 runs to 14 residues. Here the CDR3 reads CASSFSDRLYGYTF. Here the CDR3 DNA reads TGTGCCAGCAGCTTCTCAGACAGACTCTATGGCTACACCTTC.

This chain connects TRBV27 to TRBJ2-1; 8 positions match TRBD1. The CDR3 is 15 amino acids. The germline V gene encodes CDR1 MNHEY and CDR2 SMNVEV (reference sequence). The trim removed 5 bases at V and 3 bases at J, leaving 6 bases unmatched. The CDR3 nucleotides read TGTGCCAGCAGTCCCGGGACAGGACTCTACAATGAGCAGTTCTTC. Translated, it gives CASSPGTGLYNEQFF.

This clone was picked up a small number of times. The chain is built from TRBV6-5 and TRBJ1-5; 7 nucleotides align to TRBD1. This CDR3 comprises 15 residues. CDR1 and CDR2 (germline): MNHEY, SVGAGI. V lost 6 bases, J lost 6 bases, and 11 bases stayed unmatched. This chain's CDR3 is CASSRDRDGGQPQHF. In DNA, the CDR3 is TGTGCCAGCAGCCGTGACAGGGATGGAGGTCAGCCCCAGCATTTT.

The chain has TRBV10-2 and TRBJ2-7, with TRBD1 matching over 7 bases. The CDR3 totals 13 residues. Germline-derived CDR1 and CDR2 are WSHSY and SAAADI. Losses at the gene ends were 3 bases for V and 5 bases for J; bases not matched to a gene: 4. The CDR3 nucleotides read TGCGCCAGCAGTGAAGACAGGGTTCACGAGCAGTACTTC. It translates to CASSEDRVHEQYF.

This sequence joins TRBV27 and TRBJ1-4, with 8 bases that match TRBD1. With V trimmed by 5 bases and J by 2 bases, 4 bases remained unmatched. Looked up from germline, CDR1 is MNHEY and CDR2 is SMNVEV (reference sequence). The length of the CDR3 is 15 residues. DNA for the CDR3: TGTGCCAGCAGTCCTACAGGGGGGACTAATGAAAAACTGTTTTTT. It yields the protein CASSPTGGTNEKLFF.

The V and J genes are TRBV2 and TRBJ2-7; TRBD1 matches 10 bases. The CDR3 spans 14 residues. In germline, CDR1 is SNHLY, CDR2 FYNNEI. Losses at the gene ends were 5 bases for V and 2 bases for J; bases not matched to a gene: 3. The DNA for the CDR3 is TGTGCCAGCAGTTCCGGGACAGGGGCCTACGAGCAGTACTTC. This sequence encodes CASSSGTGAYEQYF.

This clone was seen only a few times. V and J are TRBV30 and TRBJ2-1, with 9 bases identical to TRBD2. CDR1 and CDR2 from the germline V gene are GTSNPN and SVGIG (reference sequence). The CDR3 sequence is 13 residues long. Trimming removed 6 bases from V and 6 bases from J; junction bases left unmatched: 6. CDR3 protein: CACCGGASNEQFF. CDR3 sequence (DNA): TGTGCCTGCTGCGGGGGGGCCTCCAATGAGCAGTTCTTC.

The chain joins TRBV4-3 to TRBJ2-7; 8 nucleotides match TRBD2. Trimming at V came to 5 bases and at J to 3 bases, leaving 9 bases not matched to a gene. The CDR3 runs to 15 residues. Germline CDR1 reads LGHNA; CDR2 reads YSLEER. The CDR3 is CASSGYSGAHYEQYF. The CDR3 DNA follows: TGCGCCAGCAGCGGATATAGCGGGGCGCACTACGAGCAGTACTTC.

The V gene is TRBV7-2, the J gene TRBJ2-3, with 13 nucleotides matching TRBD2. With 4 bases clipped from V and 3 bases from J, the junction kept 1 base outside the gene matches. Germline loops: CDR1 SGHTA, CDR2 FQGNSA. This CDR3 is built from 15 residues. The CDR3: CASSSTSGRTDTQYF. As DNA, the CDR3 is TGTGCCAGCAGCTCGACTAGCGGGAGGACAGATACGCAGTATTTT.

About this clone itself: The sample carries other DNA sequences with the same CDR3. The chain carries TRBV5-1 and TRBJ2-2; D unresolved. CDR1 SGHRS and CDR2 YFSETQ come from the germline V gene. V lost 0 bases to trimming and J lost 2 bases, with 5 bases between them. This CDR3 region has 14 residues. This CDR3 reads CASSLGLNTGELFF. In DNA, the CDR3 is TGCGCCAGCAGCTTGGGTCTTAACACCGGGGAGCTGTTTTTT.